This paragraph covers one T cell receptor (beta chain) sequence. Its antigen is not known. These data belong to a study of Tregs in tolerant kidney transplant recipients. Findings and caveats of the study: This study did not directly address biological reproducibility.

TCRdb's copy holds only in-frame clones and misses some; the assay was immunoSEQ multiplex PCR. Among 92,000 or so clones listed, approximately 90% were seen once. CD4+CD25+CD127- Tregs, CD4+CD25- non-Tregs, CD4 and CD8 cells were sorted. The CDR3 runs 15 residues. Trimming cost V 7 bases and J 0 bases; bases outside gene matches: 8. Per germline, CDR1 MNHEY and CDR2 SVGAGI. This chain links TRBV6-5 with TRBJ1-2; 7 bases map to TRBD1. The source material was CD8+ T cells from blood. The TCR sequence derives from a human donor in good health. The DNA for the CDR3 is TGTGCCAGCACCCCGGGACAGTTAGCTAACTATGGCTACACCTTC. This encodes CASTPGQLANYGYTF.